Here is one TCR beta chain with its context. What it recognizes is unknown. The study ran its PCR with 60 Vbeta and 13 Jbeta primers. This table comes from immunoSEQ multiplex PCR, and its TCRdb copy is limited to in-frame clones, with some not included. This table has roughly 130,000 clones, about 73% appearing once. This entry is derived from a study of cytomegalovirus exposure and HLA in healthy donors. Study-wide results and limits: A highly shared variant cluster was judged a likely technical artifact. Cytomegalovirus-associated TCR beta chains were listed, numbering over 150.

The length of the CDR3 is 15 residues. Germline V gives CDR1 SGHAT, CDR2 FQNNGV. The V end was cut by 2 bases, the J end by 1 base, with 9 bases between. The chain links TRBV11-2 to TRBJ1-5; weak D call: TRBD1 (5 bases). The TCR comes from a woman in her forties in good health and CMV-seropositive. The specimen sequenced was PBMCs. The CDR3 sequence: CASSLTGGSNQPQHF. CDR3 DNA: TGTGCCAGCAGCTTAACGGGGGGGAGCAATCAGCCCCAGCATTTT.